This is a list of T cell receptor beta chains from one sample in a study of T cells in localized non-small cell lung cancer. Only in-frame clones appear in the TCRdb table, and some are missing; sequencing was by immunoSEQ multiplex PCR. This sample has under 30,000 clones, with approximately 90% found just once. Sample: peripheral blood, taken before any cancer treatment. All receptors derive from a woman between 40 and 69 years old with stage I lung adenocarcinoma. CDR3s include the opening cysteine and the closing phenylalanine or tryptophan. The D gene is left open where the match is weak. Size values are once, few and many counts, or a class for expanded clones, and some rows have none.

j_gene,len,d_gene,v_gene,abundance,CDR3nt,CDR3aa
TRBJ2-1,15,TRBD2,TRBV7-2,.,TGTGCCAGCAGCTCGGGACTACAAACCTACAATGAGCAGTTCTTC,CASSSGLQTYNEQFF
TRBJ2-3,12,.,TRBV2,.,TGTGCCAGCAGAATTCGAACAGATACGCAGTATTTT,CASRIRTDTQYF
TRBJ1-2,15,TRBD1,TRBV28,.,TGTGCCAGCAGTTTCCACCGGACAGGGACGTCTGGCTACACCTTC,CASSFHRTGTSGYTF
TRBJ2-4,19,TRBD2,TRBV4-3,.,TGCGCCAGCAGCCAAGATATACTAGCGGGAGCGTTAGCCAAAAACATTCAGTACTTC,CASSQDILAGALAKNIQYF
TRBJ2-1,16,TRBD2,TRBV4-3,.,TGCGCCAGCAGCCCCCAGAGCGGGAGTTTTTACAATGAGCAGTTCTTC,CASSPQSGSFYNEQFF
TRBJ1-5,13,.,TRBV19,.,TGTGCCAGTAGTACGGTTGGTAGTCAGCCCCAGCATTTT,CASSTVGSQPQHF
TRBJ2-4,17,.,TRBV6-1,.,TGTGCCAGCAGTGTGGGTCATCCGCAGGGGACCAAAAACATTCAGTACTTC,CASSVGHPQGTKNIQYF
TRBJ2-2,16,TRBD1,TRBV5-1,.,TGCGCCAGCAGCGGCGCCGGGACAGGGTACACCGGGGAGCTGTTTTTT,CASSGAGTGYTGELFF
TRBJ2-5,16,TRBD1,TRBV5-1,.,TGCGCCAGCAGCTCTGGAGCAGGGGGCAGTCGGGAGACCCAGTACTTC,CASSSGAGGSRETQYF
TRBJ2-1,19,TRBD2,TRBV5-8,.,TGTGCCAGCAGCACTTTAGTGAGACTAGCGTTCATGGACTACAATGAGCAGTTCTTC,CASSTLVRLAFMDYNEQFF
TRBJ2-5,15,TRBD2,TRBV5-1,.,TGCGCCAGCAGCTTGCTCGGGAGGAGTCGAGAGACCCAGTACTTC,CASSLLGRSRETQYF
TRBJ2-3,13,.,TRBV5-3,.,TGTGCCAGCACCCCAGCTAGGGCCGACCCCCAGGATTTT,CASTPARADPQDF
TRBJ2-6,17,.,TRBV9,.,TGTGCCAGCAGCGTAGGATCATGGGGGTCTGGGGCCAACGTCCTGACTTTC,CASSVGSWGSGANVLTF
TRBJ2-2,15,.,TRBV7-6,once,TGTGCCAGCAGCTTAGTGGCAGGAGCACCCGGGGAGCTGTTTTTT,CASSLVAGAPGELFF
TRBJ1-4,16,.,TRBV4-3,.,TGCGCCAGCAGCCAAGATGGTACCGGGTCCGGGAAAAAACTGTTTTTT,CASSQDGTGSGKKLFF
TRBJ2-3,14,.,TRBV5-1,.,TGCGCCAGCAGCTTGGGGGGGGTCCGAGATACGCAGTATTTT,CASSLGGVRDTQYF
TRBJ2-7,14,.,TRBV7-2,.,TGTGCCAGCAGCTTAGTGAAAGGGGATAGCGAGCAGTACTTC,CASSLVKGDSEQYF
TRBJ2-3,14,TRBD1,TRBV27,.,TGTGCCACCCGACAGGGTGGACACACAGATACGCAGTATTTT,CATRQGGHTDTQYF
TRBJ1-2,14,.,TRBV18,.,TGTGCCAGCTCACCACCGGGATTCAACTATGGCTACACCTTC,CASSPPGFNYGYTF
TRBJ2-5,12,TRBD1,TRBV29-1,once,TGCAGCGTTCACAGGGGGGATGAGACCCAGTACTTC,CSVHRGDETQYF
TRBJ1-2,15,TRBD1,TRBV28,.,TGTGCCAGCAGTTCCTACAGGACAGGATTAGTAGGCTACACCTTC,CASSSYRTGLVGYTF
TRBJ2-1,15,.,TRBV13,.,TGTGCCAGCAGCTTAGACGGAACCGGTGACAATGAGCAGTTCTTC,CASSLDGTGDNEQFF
TRBJ2-2,14,.,TRBV12-5,.,TGTGCTAATAGCCTAGGGCCTAACACCGGGGAGCTGTTTTTT,CANSLGPNTGELFF
TRBJ2-4,17,TRBD1,TRBV27,once,TGTGCCAGCAGTCCGACAGGGGGCGTAAAGAACGAAAACATTCAGTACTTC,CASSPTGGVKNENIQYF
TRBJ1-1,15,.,TRBV28,.,TGTGCCAGCTACCACAGGGTAGGGATGAACACTGAAGCTTTCTTT,CASYHRVGMNTEAFF
TRBJ2-7,14,.,TRBV5-1,once,TGCGCCAGCAGCTTGGTCGACGGATCCTACGAGCAGTACTTC,CASSLVDGSYEQYF
TRBJ2-7,12,.,TRBV7-8,.,TGTGCCAGCAGCTCCATCGGGCGGGAGCAGTACTTC,CASSSIGREQYF
TRBJ2-3,13,.,TRBV28,.,TGTGCCAGCAGTTTACAGGCCACAGATACGCAGTATTTT,CASSLQATDTQYF
TRBJ2-3,15,TRBD2,TRBV28,.,TGTGCCAGCAGTTTAGACGGGACTAGCTCTGGTACGCAGTATTTT,CASSLDGTSSGTQYF
TRBJ2-3,16,TRBD2,TRBV5-1,.,TGCGCCAGCAGCCCTAAAGCGGGAGACTCCCCAGATACGCAGTATTTT,CASSPKAGDSPDTQYF
TRBJ2-7,12,.,TRBV7-2,.,TGTGCCAGCAGCTTTCCCTCGGGCGAGCAGTACTTC,CASSFPSGEQYF
TRBJ2-7,15,.,TRBV5-1,.,TGCGCCAGCAGCTTGGGGGTGAAATTTATCGGCGAGCAGTACTTC,CASSLGVKFIGEQYF
TRBJ2-7,12,.,TRBV5-5,.,TGTGCCAGCAGCTTGTGGCGGCCTCCGCAGTACTTC,CASSLWRPPQYF
TRBJ2-1,16,TRBD1,TRBV5-4,.,TGTGCCAGCAGCTTGAGGGGGACAGGGCTCTACAATGAGCAGTTCTTC,CASSLRGTGLYNEQFF
TRBJ1-1,13,TRBD1,TRBV7-8,.,TGTGCCAGTGAACAGGGGGTAAACACTGAAGCTTTCTTT,CASEQGVNTEAFF
TRBJ1-5,15,.,TRBV21-1,.,TGTGCCAGCAAGAATCCGGGACGGAGGAATCAGCCCCAGCATTTT,CASKNPGRRNQPQHF
TRBJ2-5,13,TRBD2,TRBV29-1,.,TGCAGCGCGTGCTCCAGCGGGGGAGAGACCCAGTACTTC,CSACSSGGETQYF